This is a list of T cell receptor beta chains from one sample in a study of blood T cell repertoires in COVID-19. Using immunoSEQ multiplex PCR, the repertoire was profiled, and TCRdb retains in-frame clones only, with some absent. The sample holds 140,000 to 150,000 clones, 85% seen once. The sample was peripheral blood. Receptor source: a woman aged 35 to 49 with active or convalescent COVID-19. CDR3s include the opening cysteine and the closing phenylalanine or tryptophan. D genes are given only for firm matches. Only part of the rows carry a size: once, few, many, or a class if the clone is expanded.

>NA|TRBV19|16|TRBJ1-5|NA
TGTGCCAGTAGTTCTCCCGTAGAGGGTGGCAATCAGCCCCAGCATTTT
CASSSPVEGGNQPQHF
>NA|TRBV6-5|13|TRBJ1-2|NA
TGTGCCAGCAGGACGACAGTTAACTATGGCTACACCTTC
CASRTTVNYGYTF
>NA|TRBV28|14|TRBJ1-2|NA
TGTGCCAGCAGTTTCTCGGCGGTGCCCAATGGCTACACCTTC
CASSFSAVPNGYTF
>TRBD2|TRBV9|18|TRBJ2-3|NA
TGTGCCAGCAGCCAACTAGCGGGAACGCGTTATAGCACAGATACGCAGTATTTT
CASSQLAGTRYSTDTQYF
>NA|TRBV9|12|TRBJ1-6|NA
TGTGCCAGCAGCTCCAGCGGGGCACCCCTCCACTTT
CASSSSGAPLHF
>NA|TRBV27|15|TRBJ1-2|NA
TGTGCCGGCAGTTTTTTACCGCGGGGCGACTATGGCTACACCTTC
CAGSFLPRGDYGYTF
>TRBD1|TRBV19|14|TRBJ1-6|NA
TGTGCCAGTAGTCAGACAGGGGTAAGGTCACCCCTCCACTTT
CASSQTGVRSPLHF
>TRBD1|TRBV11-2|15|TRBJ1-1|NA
TGTGCCAGCAGCTTAGTCGACAGGGGGCGGACTGAAGCTTTCTTT
CASSLVDRGRTEAFF
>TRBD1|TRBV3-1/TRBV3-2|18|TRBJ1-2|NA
TGTGCCAGCAGCCAAGTGGCGGCAGGGGGCGGAGGGGAGGATGGCTACACCTTC
CASSQVAAGGGGEDGYTF
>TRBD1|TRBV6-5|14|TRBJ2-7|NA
TGTGCCAGCAGTACAGACAGGGTAATTGGAGAGCAGTACTTC
CASSTDRVIGEQYF
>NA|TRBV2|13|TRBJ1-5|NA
TGTGCCAGCAGTATGGGGGGTGGTCAGCCCCAGCATTTT
CASSMGGGQPQHF
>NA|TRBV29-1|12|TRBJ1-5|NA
TGCAGCGTCACAAGTGGTAATCAGCCCCAGCATTTT
CSVTSGNQPQHF
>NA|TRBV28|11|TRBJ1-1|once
TGTGCCAGCAGTTTACAGTTTGAAGCTTTCTTT
CASSLQFEAFF
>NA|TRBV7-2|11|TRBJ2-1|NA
TGTGCCAGCAGCTTCCTCAATGAGCAGTTCTTC
CASSFLNEQFF
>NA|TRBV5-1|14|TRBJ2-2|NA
TGCGCCAGCAACGAGGGCTCGATCACCGGGGAGCTGTTTTTT
CASNEGSITGELFF
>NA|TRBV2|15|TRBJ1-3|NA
TGTGCCAGCAGTGGGACACCGAGCTCTGGAAACACCATATATTTT
CASSGTPSSGNTIYF
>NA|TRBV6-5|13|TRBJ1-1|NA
TGTGCCAGCAGTCGAACGTGGGAGTCTGAAGCTTTCTTT
CASSRTWESEAFF
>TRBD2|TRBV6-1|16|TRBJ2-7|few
TGTGCCAGCAGTGTACTGGGTGCTAGCGGGAAGGGGGAGCAGTACTTC
CASSVLGASGKGEQYF
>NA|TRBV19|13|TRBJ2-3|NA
TGTGCCAGCAAACGGGGAGGCACAGATACGCAGTATTTT
CASKRGGTDTQYF
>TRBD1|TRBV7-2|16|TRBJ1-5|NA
TGTGCCAGCAGCACAAGCCCCGGGACAGGGGGTCAGCCCCAGCATTTT
CASSTSPGTGGQPQHF
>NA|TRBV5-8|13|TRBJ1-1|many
TGTGCCAGCAGGAGGAGGGTGAACACTGAAGCTTTCTTT
CASRRRVNTEAFF
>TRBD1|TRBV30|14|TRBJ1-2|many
TGTGCCTGGAGTGTAGGGGGCGCTGGCTATGGCTACACCTTC
CAWSVGGAGYGYTF
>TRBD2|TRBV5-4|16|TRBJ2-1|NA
TGTGCCAGCAGCTTGAGAAGCGGGAGGGCCAGGTATGAGCAGTTCTTC
CASSLRSGRARYEQFF
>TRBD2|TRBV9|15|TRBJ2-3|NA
TGTGCCAGCACCCGCCGGGGGGGCCCACAGATACGCCAGTATTTT
CASTRRGGPQIRQYF
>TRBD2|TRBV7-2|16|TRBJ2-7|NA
TGTGCCAGCAGCTTGTCGCCTAGCGGGAGTCCAGGGGAGCAGTACTTC
CASSLSPSGSPGEQYF
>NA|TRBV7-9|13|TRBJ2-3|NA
TGTGCCAGCGGGGGGACTTACACAGATACGCAGTATTTT
CASGGTYTDTQYF
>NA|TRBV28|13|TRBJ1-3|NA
TGTGCCAGCAGTCTAACAGGTGGTGACACCATATATTTT
CASSLTGGDTIYF
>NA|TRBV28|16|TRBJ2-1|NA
TGTGCCAGCCCGCCGCCCGGCAGGGGAGACTACAGTGAGCAGTTCTTC
CASPPPGRGDYSEQFF
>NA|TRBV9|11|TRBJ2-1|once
TGTGCCAGCAGCGCCGGTGAGGGTACGTTCTTC
CASSAGEGTFF